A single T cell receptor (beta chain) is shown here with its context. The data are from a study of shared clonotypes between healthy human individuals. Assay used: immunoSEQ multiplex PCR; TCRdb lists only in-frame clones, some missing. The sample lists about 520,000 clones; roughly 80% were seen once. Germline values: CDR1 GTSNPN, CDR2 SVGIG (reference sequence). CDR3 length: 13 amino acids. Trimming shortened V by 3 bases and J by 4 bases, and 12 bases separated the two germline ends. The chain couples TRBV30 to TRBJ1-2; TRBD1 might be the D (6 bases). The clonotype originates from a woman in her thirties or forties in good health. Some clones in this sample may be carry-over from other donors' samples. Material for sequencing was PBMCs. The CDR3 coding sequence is TGTGCCTGGAGCATAGGGGGGACCTATGGCTACACCTTC. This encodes CAWSIGGTYGYTF.